Below, 23 T cell receptor beta chains from the same sample are listed, as sequenced in a study of blood T cell repertoires in COVID-19. Assay: immunoSEQ multiplex PCR; the TCRdb copy retains only in-frame clones and omits some. The table shows 130,000 to 150,000 clones, with around 84% occurring only once. The specimen sequenced was PBMCs or T cells enriched from blood (not recorded which). Receptor source: a woman between 45 and 65 years old who had been exposed to COVID-19.

V is TRBV6-5 and J is TRBJ1-1; D gene unclear. V lost 5 bases and J 1 base, leaving 8 bases between the germline ends. In germline, CDR1 is MNHEY, CDR2 SVGAGI. This CDR3 region has 13 residues. CDR3 nucleotides: TGTGCCAGCAGTCTCGCGGGGAACACTGAAGCTTTCTTT. It translates to CASSLAGNTEAFF.

The V and J genes are TRBV5-1 and TRBJ1-1; weak D call: TRBD1 (6 bases). Trimming pared 7 bases from V and 1 base from J, leaving 17 bases between. This CDR3 contains 15 residues. Germline-derived CDR1 and CDR2 are SGHRS and YFSETQ. CDR3: CASATGHLGNTEAFF. The CDR3 DNA sequence: TGCGCCAGCGCGACAGGACACCTAGGGAACACTGAAGCTTTCTTT.

The V and J genes are TRBV10-3 and TRBJ1-1; a weak D match, TRBD1 (5 bases). V lost 2 bases and J 6 bases, leaving 19 bases between the germline ends. Per the germline V gene, CDR1 is ENHRY and CDR2 is SYGVKD. The CDR3 sequence is 16 residues long. In DNA form, the CDR3 reads TGTGCCATCAGTGAGGGGGGGGTGGCCCGCGTCGCTGAAGCTTTCTTT. This sequence encodes CAISEGGVARVAEAFF.

The chain links TRBV4-1 to TRBJ2-1; the D is unclear. Germline loops: CDR1 MGHRA, CDR2 YSYEKL. Trimming took off 0 bases at V and 0 bases at J, with 6 bases between the two ends. The CDR3 sequence is 15 residues long. The CDR3 here is CASSQESLSYNEQFF. CDR3 sequence (DNA): TGCGCCAGCAGCCAAGAATCCCTCTCCTACAATGAGCAGTTCTTC.

The chain is built from TRBV6-1 and TRBJ1-2, with D possibly being TRBD1 (6 bases). CDR1 and CDR2 (germline): MNHNS, SASEGT. This CDR3 spans 17 amino acids. V dropped 3 bases and J dropped 0 bases, with 17 bases sitting between them. The CDR3 DNA is TGTGCCAGCAGTGACCTTAACCCGGGACACCCTAACTATGGCTACACCTTC. Protein: CASSDLNPGHPNYGYTF.

The rearrangement links TRBV9 to TRBJ2-3; 9 nucleotides line up with TRBD2. The CDR3 contains 14 residues. CDR1 and CDR2 (germline): SGDLS, YYNGEE. V gave up 10 bases and J gave up 2 bases; unmatched junction bases: 8. The CDR3 region is CAGYLAGDTDTQYF. DNA for the CDR3: TGTGCCGGCTACTTAGCGGGGGACACAGATACGCAGTATTTT.

The J gene is TRBJ2-1, the V gene TRBV6-2 or TRBV6-3, with D perhaps matching TRBD2 (8 bases). The germline gives CDR1 MNHEY, CDR2 SVGEGT. Trimming removed 6 bases from V and 5 bases from J, with 23 bases in between. The CDR3 is made up of 17 amino acids. The CDR3 DNA reads TGTGCCAGCAGCCCTCGAGGGGGCGGGAGGCCTGACAATGAGCAGTTCTTC. It specifies CASSPRGGGRPDNEQFF.

This sequence joins TRBV27 and TRBJ1-3, with D perhaps matching TRBD1 (5 bases). Germline loops: CDR1 MNHEY, CDR2 SMNVEV (reference sequence). The ends were cut back, 2 bases at V and 0 bases at J, with 8 bases in the middle. The CDR3 runs to 15 residues. The CDR3 nucleotides are TGTGCCAGCAGTTTAAGGGGAAGCTCTGGAAACACCATATATTTT. Protein: CASSLRGSSGNTIYF.

The chain employs TRBV12-3 or TRBV12-4 and TRBJ1-2; TRBD1 might be the D (5 bases). CDR3 length: 13 residues. V lost 4 bases to trimming and J lost 5 bases, with 11 bases between them. CDR3 DNA: TGTGCCAGCAGTTACGGGGGTTTGTATGGCTACACCTTC. Amino acid sequence: CASSYGGLYGYTF.

J is TRBJ1-1 and V is TRBV5-1; TRBD1 matches 11 bases. The CDR3 loop spans 14 amino acids. Germline assignment: CDR1 SGHRS and CDR2 YFSETQ. The V segment lost 4 bases and the J segment 1 base; nucleotides outside the gene matches: 0. CDR3: CASSGTGGNTEAFF. The CDR3 nucleotides read TGCGCCAGCAGCGGGACAGGGGGGAACACTGAAGCTTTCTTT.

V and J are TRBV9 and TRBJ2-7; possible D gene TRBD2, 6 bases. Looked up from germline, CDR1 is SGDLS and CDR2 is YYNGEE. V lost 4 bases and J lost 2, with 10 bases in between. This CDR3 comprises 13 residues. CDR3 sequence reads: CASSSGVAYEQYF. CDR3 sequence (DNA): TGTGCCAGCAGCTCGGGGGTGGCCTACGAGCAGTACTTC.

This sequence joins TRBV21-1 and TRBJ1-1. TRBV21-1 constitutes a pseudogene. The CDR3 contains 9 residues. CDR3 amino acids: CASSSRGPF. CDR3 nucleotide sequence: TGTGCCAGCAGCTCTCGGGGTCCTTTT.

This chain links TRBV19 with TRBJ2-2; 12 bases are a match to TRBD2. The germline CDR1 and CDR2 sequences are LNHDA and SQIVND (reference sequence). This CDR3 comprises 16 residues. The V gene end was trimmed by 2 bases and the J gene end by 7 bases; junction bases not matched to a gene: 5. CDR3 loop: CASSILAGGPYGELFF. CDR3 nucleotides: TGTGCCAGTAGTATACTAGCGGGAGGGCCTTACGGGGAGCTGTTTTTT.

V is TRBV5-4 and J is TRBJ2-1; D gene unclear. The V gene lost 0 bases and the J gene lost 9 bases, with 16 bases spanning the gap. CDR3 length: 15 amino acids. Germline CDR1 SGHNT, CDR2 YYREEE (reference sequence). DNA for the CDR3: TGTGCCAGCAGCTTGGAGCCGGCGGCTAAGGTTGAGCAGTTCTTC. It yields the protein CASSLEPAAKVEQFF.

Written as DNA, the CDR3 is TGTGCCGCGGTCGGACAGGGGGGGAACTATGGCTACACCTTC. Amino acid sequence: CAAVGQGGNYGYTF. This rearrangement joins TRBV10-3 to TRBJ1-2; 10 bases align to TRBD1. This CDR3 region has 14 residues. Germline V lookup: CDR1 ENHRY, CDR2 SYGVKD. V was clipped by 11 bases and J by 2 bases; unmatched bases: 8.

This chain connects TRBV27 to TRBJ1-6, with 7 bases that match TRBD1. The V gene end was trimmed by 5 bases and the J gene end by 10 bases; junction bases not matched to a gene: 5. Germline V gene lookup returns CDR1 MNHEY and CDR2 SMNVEV (reference sequence). The CDR3 contains 13 residues. The CDR3 bases are TGTGCCAGCAGTCACACAGGGGTGTCACCCCTCCACTTT. It codes for CASSHTGVSPLHF.

The chain employs TRBV5-6 and TRBJ1-6; D not resolved. Per the germline V gene, CDR1 is SGHDT and CDR2 is YYEEEE. V was trimmed by 3 bases and J by 4 bases, leaving 11 bases between them. CDR3 size: 15 residues. CDR3 loop: CASSSGLFYNSPLHF. CDR3 in DNA: TGTGCCAGCAGCTCCGGACTGTTTTATAATTCACCCCTCCACTTT.

The chain is built from TRBV5-1 and TRBJ2-1; D perhaps matches TRBD1 (5 bases). Germline assignment: CDR1 SGHRS and CDR2 YFSETQ. The CDR3 contains 14 residues. Trimming removed 0 bases at V and 8 bases at J, with 12 bases between. The CDR3 DNA reads TGCGCCAGCAGCTTGGCCGTAGGGGTGGATGAGCAGTTCTTC. Its protein product is CASSLAVGVDEQFF.

This sequence joins TRBV12-3 or TRBV12-4 and TRBJ1-1, with D possibly being TRBD1 (5 bases). The CDR3 is made up of 13 amino acids. V was cut by 3 bases and J by 3 bases, with 8 bases left in between. As DNA, the CDR3 is TGTGCCAGCAGTTTTACGGGGGACACTGAAGCTTTCTTT. This gives the protein CASSFTGDTEAFF.

This sequence joins TRBV5-1 and TRBJ2-3, with a weak D call TRBD2 (6 bases). With 0 bases removed from V and 1 base from J, the gap between germline ends came to 9 bases. Germline V CDR1 and CDR2: SGHRS, YFSETQ. This CDR3 has 15 amino acids. CDR3 loop: CASSLEPGGTDTQYF. The CDR3 DNA is TGCGCCAGCAGCTTGGAACCGGGGGGCACAGATACGCAGTATTTT. Variable domain in full (rest from reference TRBV5-1 and TRBJ2-3): KAGVTQTPRYLIKTRGQQVTLSCSPISGHRSVSWYQQTPGQGLQFLFEYFSETQRNKGNFPGRFSGRQFSNSRSEMNVSTLELGDSALYLCASSLEPGGTDTQYFGPGTRLTVL.

The chain couples TRBV7-9 to TRBJ1-3, with D maybe TRBD1 (5 bases). V lost 3 bases and J 0 bases, leaving 15 bases between the germline ends. This CDR3 is built from 17 residues. Germline V gives CDR1 SEHNR, CDR2 FQNEAQ (reference sequence). CDR3 nucleotides: TGTGCCAGCAGCTTCGGGGGACTGATGACCTCTGGAAACACCATATATTTT. This gives the protein CASSFGGLMTSGNTIYF.

The chain uses TRBV4-3 and TRBJ2-7; 9 bases align to TRBD1. Germline lookup yields CDR1 LGHNA and CDR2 YSLEER. The CDR3 has 13 amino acids. The junction had 1 base not matched to a gene; V was cut back by 3 bases and J by 4 bases. CDR3 sequence reads: CASSHGQGYEQYF. The CDR3 DNA reads TGCGCCAGCAGCCACGGACAGGGGTACGAGCAGTACTTC.

This clone was seen a handful of times. The V gene is TRBV10-3, the J gene TRBJ2-7; TRBD2 agrees at 8 bases. The ends lost 3 bases at V and 0 bases at J; junction bases unmatched: 4. CDR3 length: 15 amino acids. The germline gives CDR1 ENHRY, CDR2 SYGVKD. The CDR3: CAISDPRGGSYEQYF. The CDR3 DNA reads as TGTGCCATCAGTGACCCACGGGGGGGCTCCTACGAGCAGTACTTC.